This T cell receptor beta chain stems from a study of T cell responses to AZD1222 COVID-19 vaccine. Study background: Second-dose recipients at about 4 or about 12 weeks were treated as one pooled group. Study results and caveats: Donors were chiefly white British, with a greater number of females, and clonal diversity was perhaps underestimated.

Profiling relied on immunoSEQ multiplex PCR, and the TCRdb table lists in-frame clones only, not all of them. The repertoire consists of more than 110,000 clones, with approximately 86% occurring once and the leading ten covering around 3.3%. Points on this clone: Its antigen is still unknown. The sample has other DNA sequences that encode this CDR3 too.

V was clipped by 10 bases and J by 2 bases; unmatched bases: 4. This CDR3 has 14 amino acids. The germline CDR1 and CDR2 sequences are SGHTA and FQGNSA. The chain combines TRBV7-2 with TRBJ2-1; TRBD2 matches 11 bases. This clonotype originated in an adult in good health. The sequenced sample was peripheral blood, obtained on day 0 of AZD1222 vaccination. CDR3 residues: CATGTSGPYNEQFF. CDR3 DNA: TGTGCCACCGGGACTAGCGGACCCTACAATGAGCAGTTCTTC. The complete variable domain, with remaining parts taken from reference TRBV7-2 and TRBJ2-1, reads GAGVSQSPSNKVTEKGKDVELRCDPISGHTALYWYRQSLGQGLEFLIYFQGNSAPDKSGLPSDRFSAERTGGSVSTLTIQRTQQEDSAVYLCATGTSGPYNEQFFGPGTRLTVL.